The entry below describes one T cell receptor (beta chain). This record belongs to a study of blood T cell repertoires in COVID-19. Background on the study: In each case, the material was cDNA or gDNA derived from T cells, B-cell-depleted T cells, or PBMCs.

Sequencing used immunoSEQ multiplex PCR; TCRdb keeps in-frame clones, though not all of them. Seen here are about 40,000 clones, roughly 84% observed once, and the top ten hold 4.2%. After removal of 4 bases from V and 4 bases from J, the junction contained 7 bases not matched to a gene. CDR1 and CDR2 (germline): LNHDA, SQIVND (reference sequence). This CDR3 is 15 amino acids long. The TCR sequence derives from a woman in her seventies with acute or convalescent COVID-19. Sequencing input: peripheral blood. This chain uses TRBV19 with TRBJ2-5; 9 nucleotides match TRBD2. The CDR3, as DNA: TGTGCCAGTAGTACGCTCCTAGCGGGATTAGAGACCCAGTACTTC. Its translation is CASSTLLAGLETQYF.